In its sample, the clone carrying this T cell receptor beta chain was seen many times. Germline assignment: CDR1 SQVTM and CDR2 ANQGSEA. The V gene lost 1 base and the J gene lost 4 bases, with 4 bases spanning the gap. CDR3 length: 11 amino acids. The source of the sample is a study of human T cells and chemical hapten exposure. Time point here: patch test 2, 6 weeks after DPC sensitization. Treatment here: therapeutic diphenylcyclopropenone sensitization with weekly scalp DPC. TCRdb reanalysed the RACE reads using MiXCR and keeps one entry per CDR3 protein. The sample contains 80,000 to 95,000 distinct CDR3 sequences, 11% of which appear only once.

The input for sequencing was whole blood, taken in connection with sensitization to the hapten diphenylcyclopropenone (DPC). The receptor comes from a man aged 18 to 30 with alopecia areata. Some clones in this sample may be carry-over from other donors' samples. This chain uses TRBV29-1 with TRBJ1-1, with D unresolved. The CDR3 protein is CSVEGGTEAFF. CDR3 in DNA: TGCAGCGTTGAAGGGGGCACTGAAGCTTTCTTT.